The clone carrying this TCR beta chain was seen a few times. The data are from a study of T cells in Graves' hyperthyroidism and ophthalmopathy. The CDR3 sequence is 14 residues long. After removal of 6 bases from V and 3 bases from J, the junction contained 4 bases not matched to a gene. Germline CDR1 LNHDA, CDR2 SQIVND (reference sequence). Clinicians diagnosed patients from clinical symptoms, serum thyroxine and TRAb, thyroid ultrasound and orbital computed tomography. From RNA transcripts, TCR beta CDR3 regions were amplified. A set of HTBI primers served as the primers for a first-round RT-PCR of the TCR CDR3. TCRdb re-derived calls from the multiplex PCR reads in MiXCR, one entry per CDR3 protein. This sample carries roughly 700,000 distinct CDR3 sequences, less than 15% of them seen once, and the ten largest clones take roughly 10%.

This chain joins TRBV19 and TRBJ2-2, with TRBD1 matching 7 bases. Sequenced: blood. The receptor was isolated from a woman younger than 30 with Graves' hyperthyroidism. The CDR3 nucleotides are TGTGCCAGTAGGGGACAGCCTTACACCGGGGAGCTGTTTTTT. Translation: CASRGQPYTGELFF.